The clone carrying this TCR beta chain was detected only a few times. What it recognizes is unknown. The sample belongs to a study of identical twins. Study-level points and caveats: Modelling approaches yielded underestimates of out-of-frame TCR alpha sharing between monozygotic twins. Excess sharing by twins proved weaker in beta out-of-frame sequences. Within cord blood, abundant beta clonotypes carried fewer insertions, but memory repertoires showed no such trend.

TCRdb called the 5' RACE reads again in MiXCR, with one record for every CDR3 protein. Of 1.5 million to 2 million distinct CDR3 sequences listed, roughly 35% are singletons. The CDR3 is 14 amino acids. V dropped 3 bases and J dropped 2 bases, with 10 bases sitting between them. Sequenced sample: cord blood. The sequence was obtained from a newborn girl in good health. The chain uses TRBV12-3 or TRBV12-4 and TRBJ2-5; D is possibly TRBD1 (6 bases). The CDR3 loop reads CASSLPGQQETQYF. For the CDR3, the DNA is TGTGCCAGCAGTTTGCCGGGACAACAAGAGACCCAGTACTTC.